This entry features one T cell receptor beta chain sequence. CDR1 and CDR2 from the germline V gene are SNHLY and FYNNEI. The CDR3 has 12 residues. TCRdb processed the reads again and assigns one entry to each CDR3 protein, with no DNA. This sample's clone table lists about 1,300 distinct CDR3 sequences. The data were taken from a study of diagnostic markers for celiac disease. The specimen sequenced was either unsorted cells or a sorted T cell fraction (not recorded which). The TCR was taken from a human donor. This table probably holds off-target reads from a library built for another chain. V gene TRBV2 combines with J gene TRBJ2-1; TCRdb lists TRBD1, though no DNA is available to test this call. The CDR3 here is CASSVGAGEQFF.